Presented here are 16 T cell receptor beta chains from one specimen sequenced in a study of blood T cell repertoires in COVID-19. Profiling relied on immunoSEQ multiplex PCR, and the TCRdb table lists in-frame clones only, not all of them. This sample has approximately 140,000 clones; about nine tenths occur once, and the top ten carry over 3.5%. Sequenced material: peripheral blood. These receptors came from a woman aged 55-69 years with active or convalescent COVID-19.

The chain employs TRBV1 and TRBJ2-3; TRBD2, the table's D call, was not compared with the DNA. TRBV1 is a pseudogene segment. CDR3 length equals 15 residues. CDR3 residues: CTSIIRGGALDTQYF. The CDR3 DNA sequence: TGCACCAGCATAATTAGGGGGGGGGCTCTTGATACGCAGTATTTT.

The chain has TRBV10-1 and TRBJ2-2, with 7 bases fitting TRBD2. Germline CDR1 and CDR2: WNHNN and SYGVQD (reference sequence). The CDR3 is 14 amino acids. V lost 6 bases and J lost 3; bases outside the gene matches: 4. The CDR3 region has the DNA TGCGCCAGCAGAAGGACTAGAGACACCGGGGAGCTGTTTTTT. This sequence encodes CASRRTRDTGELFF.

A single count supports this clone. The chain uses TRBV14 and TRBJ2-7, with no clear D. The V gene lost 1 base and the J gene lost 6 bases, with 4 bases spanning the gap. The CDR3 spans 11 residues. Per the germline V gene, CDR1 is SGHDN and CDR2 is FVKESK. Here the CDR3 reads CASSQAREQYF. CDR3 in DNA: TGTGCCAGCAGCCAAGCGCGCGAGCAGTACTTC.

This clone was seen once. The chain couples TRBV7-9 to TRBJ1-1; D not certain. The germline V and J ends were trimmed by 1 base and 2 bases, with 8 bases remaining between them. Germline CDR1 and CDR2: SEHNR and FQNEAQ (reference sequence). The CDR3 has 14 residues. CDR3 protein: CASSLGAENTEAFF. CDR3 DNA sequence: TGTGCCAGCAGCTTAGGGGCAGAAAACACTGAAGCTTTCTTT. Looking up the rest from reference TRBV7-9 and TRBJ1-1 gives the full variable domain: DTGVSQNPRHKITKRGQNVTFRCDPISEHNRLYWYRQTLGQGPEFLTYFQNEAQLEKSRLLSDRFSAERPKGSFSTLEIQRTEQGDSAMYLCASSLGAENTEAFFGQGTRLTVV.

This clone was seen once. The CDR3 DNA follows: TGTGCCAGCAGCGTAGTGTGGACAGGGGATATCTGGGACCACTACGAGCAGTACTTC. Protein: CASSVVWTGDIWDHYEQYF. This sequence joins TRBV9 and TRBJ2-7; TRBD1 matches 9 bases. J lost 3 bases, V lost 0 bases, and 16 bases had no gene match. This CDR3 has 19 residues. Germline loops: CDR1 SGDLS, CDR2 YYNGEE.

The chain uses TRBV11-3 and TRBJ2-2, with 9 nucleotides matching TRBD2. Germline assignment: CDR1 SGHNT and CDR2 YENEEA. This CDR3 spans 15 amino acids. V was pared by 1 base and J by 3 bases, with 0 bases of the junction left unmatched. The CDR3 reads CASSLGLADTGELFF. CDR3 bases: TGTGCCAGCAGCTTAGGACTAGCGGACACCGGGGAGCTGTTTTTT.

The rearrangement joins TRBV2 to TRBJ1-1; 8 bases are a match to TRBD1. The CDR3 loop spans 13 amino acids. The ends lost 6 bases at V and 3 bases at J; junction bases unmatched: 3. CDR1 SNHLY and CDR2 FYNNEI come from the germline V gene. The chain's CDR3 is CASRGQEDTEAFF. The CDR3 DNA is TGTGCCAGCAGGGGACAGGAGGACACTGAAGCTTTCTTT.

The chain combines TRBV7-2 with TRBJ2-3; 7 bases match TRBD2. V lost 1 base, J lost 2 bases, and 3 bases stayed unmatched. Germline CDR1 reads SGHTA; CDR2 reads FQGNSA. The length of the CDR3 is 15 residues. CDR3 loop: CASSLVAGFTDTQYF. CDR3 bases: TGTGCCAGCAGCTTAGTAGCGGGCTTCACAGATACGCAGTATTTT.

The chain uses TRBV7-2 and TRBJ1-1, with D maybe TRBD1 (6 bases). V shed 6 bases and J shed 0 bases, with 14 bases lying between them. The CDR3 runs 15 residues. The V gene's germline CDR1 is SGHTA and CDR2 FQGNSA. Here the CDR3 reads CASRPNRAMNTEAFF. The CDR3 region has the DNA TGTGCCAGCAGACCGAACAGGGCCATGAACACTGAAGCTTTCTTT. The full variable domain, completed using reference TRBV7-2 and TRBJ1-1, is GAGVSQSPSNKVTEKGKDVELRCDPISGHTALYWYRQSLGQGLEFLIYFQGNSAPDKSGLPSDRFSAERTGGSVSTLTIQRTQQEDSAVYLCASRPNRAMNTEAFFGQGTRLTVV.

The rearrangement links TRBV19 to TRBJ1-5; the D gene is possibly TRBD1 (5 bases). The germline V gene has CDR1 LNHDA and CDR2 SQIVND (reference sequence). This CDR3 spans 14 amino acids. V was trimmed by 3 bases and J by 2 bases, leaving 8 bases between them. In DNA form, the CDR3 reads TGTGCCAGTAGTATGGGGCAAGGCAATCAGCCCCAGCATTTT. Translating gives CASSMGQGNQPQHF.

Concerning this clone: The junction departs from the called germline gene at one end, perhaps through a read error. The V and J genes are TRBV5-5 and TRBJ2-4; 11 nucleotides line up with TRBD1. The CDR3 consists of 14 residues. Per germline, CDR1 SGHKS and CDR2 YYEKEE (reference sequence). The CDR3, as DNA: TGTGCCAGCAGTTTGGACAGGGGGCTATACATTCAGTACTTC. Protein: CASSLDRGLYIQYF.

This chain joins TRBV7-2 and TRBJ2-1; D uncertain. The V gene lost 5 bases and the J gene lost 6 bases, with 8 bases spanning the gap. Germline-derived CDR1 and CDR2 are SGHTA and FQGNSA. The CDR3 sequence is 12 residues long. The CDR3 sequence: CASSPPVNEQFF. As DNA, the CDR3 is TGTGCCAGCAGCCCGCCGGTCAATGAGCAGTTCTTC.

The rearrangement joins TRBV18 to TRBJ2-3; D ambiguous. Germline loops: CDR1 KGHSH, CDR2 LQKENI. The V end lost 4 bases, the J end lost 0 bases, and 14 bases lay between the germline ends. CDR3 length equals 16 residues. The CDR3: CASSRTPRSSTDTQYF. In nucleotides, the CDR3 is TGTGCCAGCTCACGTACCCCCCGGAGTAGCACAGATACGCAGTATTTT.

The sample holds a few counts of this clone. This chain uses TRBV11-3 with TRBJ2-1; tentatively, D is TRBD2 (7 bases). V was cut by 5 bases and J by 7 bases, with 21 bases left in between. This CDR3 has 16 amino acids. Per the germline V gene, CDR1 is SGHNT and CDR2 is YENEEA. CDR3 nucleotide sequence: TGTGCCAGCAGCGGGGTTGGGAAACAGGGAGGGAATGAGCAGTTCTTC. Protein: CASSGVGKQGGNEQFF.

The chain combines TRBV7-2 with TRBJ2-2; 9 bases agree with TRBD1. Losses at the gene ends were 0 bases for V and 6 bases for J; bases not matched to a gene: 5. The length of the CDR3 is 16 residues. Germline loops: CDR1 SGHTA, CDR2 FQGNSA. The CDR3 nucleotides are TGTGCCAGCAGCTTAGCCGGGACAGGGAGCCCCGGGGAGCTGTTTTTT. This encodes CASSLAGTGSPGELFF.

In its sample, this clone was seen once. Here the CDR3 reads CASSPRQDPPLHF. In DNA, the CDR3 is TGTGCCAGCTCACCTAGACAAGACCCACCCCTCCACTTT. The chain uses TRBV18 and TRBJ1-6, with unresolved D. Trimming took off 3 bases at V and 11 bases at J, with 11 bases between the two ends. The germline gives CDR1 KGHSH, CDR2 LQKENI. The CDR3 is made up of 13 amino acids.